These 20 T cell receptor beta chains share one sample of origin, sequenced in a study of shared clonotypes between healthy human individuals. Sequenced by immunoSEQ multiplex PCR; TCRdb stores in-frame clones only, minus some. The top ten hold 1.8% of the sample, which has under 850,000 clones, roughly 72% seen once. Material: memory CD4+ T cells sorted from blood. Sample subset: CD45RA-negative fraction. The receptors were gathered from a woman aged 25-40 years in good health.

The table lists this clone with a few counts. The chain uses TRBV28 and TRBJ2-2; TRBD1 aligns across 8 bases. Trimming took 7 bases from V and 6 from J; bases not matched to a gene: 7. The CDR3 extends over 14 amino acids. From germline, CDR1 is MDHEN and CDR2 SYDVKM. This chain's CDR3 is CASTLQGASGELFF. CDR3 coding DNA: TGTGCCAGCACTCTCCAGGGGGCCTCCGGGGAGCTGTTTTTT.

This rearrangement joins TRBV12-2 to TRBJ1-5; the DNA was not used to check the table's D call, TRBD1. TRBV12-2 is reported as a pseudogene. This CDR3 is 14 amino acids long. Here the CDR3 reads CASRLGPDNQPQHF. DNA for the CDR3: TGTGCAAGTCGCCTGGGCCCGGACAATCAGCCCCAGCATTTT.

The chain recombines TRBV10-3 with TRBJ2-7; no clear D gene. The germline gives CDR1 ENHRY, CDR2 SYGVKD. The V end lost 0 bases, the J end lost 4 bases, and 13 bases lay between the germline ends. This CDR3 region has 15 residues. CDR3 in amino acids: CAISESETLKYEQYF. In DNA form, the CDR3 reads TGTGCCATCAGTGAGTCCGAGACCCTTAAGTACGAGCAGTACTTC.

The CDR3 DNA reads as TGTGCCAGCAGCGGATCAGACAGGGTCAATCAGCCCCAGCATTTT. Protein sequence: CASSGSDRVNQPQHF. V is TRBV9 and J is TRBJ1-5, with 7 bases identical to TRBD1. The junction had 6 bases not matched to a gene; V was cut back by 3 bases and J by 3 bases. The CDR3 totals 15 residues. In germline, CDR1 is SGDLS, CDR2 YYNGEE.

V is TRBV10-3 and J is TRBJ2-5; 9 nucleotides match TRBD1. The CDR3 totals 13 residues. CDR1 ENHRY and CDR2 SYGVKD come from the germline V gene. The ends lost 6 bases at V and 3 bases at J; junction bases unmatched: 2. The DNA for the CDR3 is TGTGCCATCAGCCGGGACAGGGAAGAGACCCAGTACTTC. Protein: CAISRDREETQYF.

This clone was counted only a few times. The genes are TRBV5-1 and TRBJ1-5, with 8 bases identical to TRBD1. V shed 0 bases and J 7 bases; nucleotides not matched to a gene: 6. Germline-derived CDR1 and CDR2 are SGHRS and YFSETQ. The CDR3 is 15 amino acids. In DNA form, the CDR3 reads TGCGCCAGCAGCTTGGCCGGACAGGGTGGGCAGCCCCAGCATTTT. It translates to CASSLAGQGGQPQHF.

The V gene is TRBV5-1, the J gene TRBJ2-7; D remains ambiguous. CDR3 length: 13 residues. Germline assignment: CDR1 SGHRS and CDR2 YFSETQ. Trimming shortened V by 0 bases and J by 0 bases, and 4 bases separated the two germline ends. CDR3 residues: CASSLEFSYEQYF. DNA of the CDR3: TGCGCCAGCAGCTTGGAGTTCTCCTACGAGCAGTACTTC.

J is TRBJ2-1 and V is TRBV14, with D possibly being TRBD2 (5 bases). This CDR3 is 15 amino acids long. The V gene lost 5 bases and the J gene lost 9 bases, with 20 bases spanning the gap. Germline CDR1 and CDR2: SGHDN and FVKESK. The CDR3 DNA follows: TGTGCCAGCAGCTACTTGGGTAATAGCGAGGGTGAGCAGTTCTTC. It codes for CASSYLGNSEGEQFF.

The chain uses TRBV6-1 and TRBJ2-2, with D possibly matching TRBD2 (6 bases). CDR1 is MNHNS and CDR2 is SASEGT in the germline V gene. The CDR3 has 15 residues. V lost 1 base and J 5 bases, leaving 11 bases between the germline ends. CDR3 nucleotides: TGTGCCAGCAGTGAAGGACTAGATCGGACCGGGGAGCTGTTTTTT. The encoded protein is CASSEGLDRTGELFF.

This sequence joins TRBV5-8 and TRBJ2-2; 7 bases align to TRBD1. Trimming at V came to 4 bases and at J to 2 bases, leaving 8 bases not matched to a gene. CDR1 and CDR2 from the germline V gene are SGHTS and YDEGEE. This CDR3 has 16 amino acids. CDR3 sequence reads: CASSIGTVVNTGELFF. CDR3 coding DNA: TGTGCCAGCAGCATAGGGACAGTCGTCAACACCGGGGAGCTGTTTTTT.

CDR3 nucleotides: TGTGCCAGCAGCCCACGGGACAGCTCTGGAAACACCATATATTTT. It is translated as CASSPRDSSGNTIYF. V is TRBV16 and J is TRBJ1-3; TRBD1 aligns across 7 bases. Germline V gene sequence: CDR1 KGHSY, CDR2 FQNENV. This CDR3 has 15 residues. J was trimmed by 0 bases and V by 4 bases; bases with no gene match: 3.

V is TRBV5-1 and J is TRBJ2-3; D possibly corresponds to TRBD2 (6 bases). The CDR3 has 16 amino acids. The V and J ends lost 0 bases and 1 base respectively, with 12 bases between them. Germline lookup yields CDR1 SGHRS and CDR2 YFSETQ. The DNA of the CDR3 is TGCGCCAGCAGCTTGGAAGGCGGGGTGGGCACAGATACGCAGTATTTT. It yields the protein CASSLEGGVGTDTQYF. Looking up the rest from reference TRBV5-1 and TRBJ2-3 gives the full variable domain: KAGVTQTPRYLIKTRGQQVTLSCSPISGHRSVSWYQQTPGQGLQFLFEYFSETQRNKGNFPGRFSGRQFSNSRSEMNVSTLELGDSALYLCASSLEGGVGTDTQYFGPGTRLTVL.

The chain is built from TRBV7-9 and TRBJ1-4; weak D call: TRBD1 (6 bases). This CDR3 spans 14 amino acids. The ends were cut back, 5 bases at V and 5 bases at J, with 12 bases in the middle. Germline V gives CDR1 SEHNR, CDR2 FQNEAQ (reference sequence). The CDR3 sequence is CASSPDSLNEKLFF. The CDR3 DNA reads TGTGCCAGCAGCCCGGACAGTCTCAATGAAAAACTGTTTTTT.

The genes are TRBV28 and TRBJ2-7; 8 positions match TRBD2. Losses at the gene ends were 5 bases for V and 5 bases for J; bases not matched to a gene: 14. Germline-derived CDR1 and CDR2 are MDHEN and SYDVKM. This CDR3 is built from 16 residues. The CDR3, as DNA: TGTGCCAGCAGTCCACGTCCCGGACTAGCCCCCGACGAGCAGTACTTC. Translating gives CASSPRPGLAPDEQYF.

The chain joins TRBV5-4 to TRBJ2-3; 9 bases are shared with TRBD2. CDR3 length equals 15 residues. In germline, CDR1 is SGHNT, CDR2 YYREEE (reference sequence). J was trimmed by 4 bases and V by 5 bases; bases with no gene match: 8. CDR3 amino acids: CASSFSGSRADTQYF. The DNA of the CDR3 is TGTGCCAGCAGTTTTAGCGGGAGTCGGGCAGATACGCAGTATTTT.

This clone was counted a single time. The chain couples TRBV6-5 to TRBJ1-1; a possible D gene is TRBD1 (6 bases). V lost 2 bases and J 6 bases, leaving 7 bases between the germline ends. CDR3 length equals 12 residues. In germline, CDR1 is MNHEY, CDR2 SVGAGI. CDR3 nucleotide sequence: TGTGCCAGCAGTTACGGGGGCTCTGAAGCTTTCTTT. Its translation is CASSYGGSEAFF.

The J gene is TRBJ2-7, the V gene TRBV18; the D gene is possibly TRBD1 (6 bases). Trimming removed 3 bases at V and 2 bases at J, with 14 bases between. CDR3 length equals 15 residues. Germline lookup yields CDR1 KGHSH and CDR2 LQKENI. CDR3 nucleotide sequence: TGTGCCAGCTCACCTGACAGGCTCCTTACCTACGAGCAGTACTTC. Amino acid sequence: CASSPDRLLTYEQYF.

The J gene is TRBJ2-1, the V gene TRBV18; perhaps D is TRBD1 or TRBD2 (5 bases each). Germline V gene sequence: CDR1 KGHSH, CDR2 LQKENI. The CDR3 runs 16 residues. V was shortened by 0 bases and J by 6 bases, with 15 bases between the two germline ends. The CDR3 region is CASSPPTGTLFNEQFF. CDR3 sequence (DNA): TGTGCCAGCTCACCACCTACCGGGACCCTCTTCAATGAGCAGTTCTTC.

With respect to this clone: This sample includes further DNA sequences coding for the same CDR3. J is TRBJ1-5 and V is TRBV7-9; D is perhaps TRBD1 (6 bases). Germline-derived CDR1 and CDR2 are SEHNR and FQNEAQ (reference sequence). This CDR3 contains 13 residues. V shed 1 base and J shed 7 bases, with 8 bases lying between them. The chain's CDR3 is CASSLGGRQPQHF. The CDR3 DNA reads as TGTGCCAGCAGCTTAGGGGGGCGACAGCCCCAGCATTTT.

The V and J genes are TRBV10-1 and TRBJ1-2; D is ambiguous. Germline V gene sequence: CDR1 WNHNN, CDR2 SYGVQD (reference sequence). This CDR3 region has 13 residues. The germline V and J ends were trimmed by 3 bases and 9 bases, with 14 bases remaining between them. CDR3 sequence reads: CASSENLMVSYTF. CDR3 bases: TGCGCCAGCAGTGAAAATCTAATGGTCAGCTACACCTTC.